This T cell receptor (beta chain) was found in a study of regulatory T cells in long-lasting Graves disease (dated by TCRdb to about 2021). About the study as a whole: Persistent Graves' disease was defined as persistently positive TSH receptor autoantibodies together with antithyroid drug treatment for over 5 years. Persistent Graves' disease patients were compared with newly diagnosed Graves' disease patients by peripheral blood TCR sequencing and RNA sequencing. The study took place in China and was registered as a clinical trial. A total of some 33 samples were covered by TCR sequencing, comprising approximately 13 persistent and around 20 newly diagnosed Graves' disease patients. Antithyroid drugs had been taken for 10 to 13 years on average by persistent Graves' disease patients in the clinical cohort. Overall study outcomes, separate from this receptor: Preferential use of TRBV28, TRBJ1-2 and TRBJ2-5 was observed in persistent disease, whereas TRBV20-1 and TRBJ2-1 were favored in newly diagnosed disease. More public clonotypes were shared among persistent patients (around 3,000) than among newly diagnosed patients (966). The study examined only peripheral blood because the primary lesion, thyroid tissue, could not be accessed. Lower TCR Shannon entropy and fewer highly expanded clones were observed in persistent Graves' disease patients than in newly diagnosed patients, which suggested clonal expansion. Only the TCR beta chain was sequenced and analyzed. As a limitation, the authors acknowledged that the small sample size may reduce accuracy.

A note on this clonotype: Its antigen specificity is not known. Per-base qualities were not stored, and no clone one base away is much larger.

Library creation used multiplex PCR. The reads were generated on an Illumina HiSeq 4000. To build TCR beta libraries, CDR3 regions were amplified by Arm-PCR using iRepertoire HTBI primers. PCR products were gel purified before sequencing. The authors processed their data as follows. Gene usage analysis of CDR3 amino acid clonotypes relied on the 60 or so TRBV and 15 or so TRBJ segments identified across samples. Filtered high-quality paired reads were merged into contigs using COPE and FqMerger. BLAST was used to align contigs to IMGT TRBV, TRBD and TRBJ reference genes, and CDR3 was defined according to IMGT. Highly expanded clones were defined as clonotypes with a frequency above 0.1%. Shannon entropy was used to measure repertoire diversity, and the Gini coefficient was used to measure V-J evenness. A clonotype found in more than one individual was treated as public. TCRdb reanalyzed the raw reads on its own, using fastp at Q25 for trimming and MiXCR for clone calling, and kept in-frame beta chains. Every distinct CDR3 protein forms one entry, paired with its most common genes and DNA. The V and J calls were determined by TCRdb, not by the authors. Here the sample has 400,000 to 500,000 distinct CDR3 sequences; approximately 22% occur a single time. Roughly an eighth of the sample is held by the ten biggest clonotypes.

The time point label on this specimen signifies: persistent/refractory GD, antithyroid drugs over 5 years with positive TRAb. For both TCR sequencing and RNA sequencing, RNA was extracted from PBMCs in TRIzol. The diagnosis of Graves' disease was made according to American Thyroid Association guidelines. Patients for the study were recruited at an endocrinology department in Xi'an, China. Each patient gave approximately 9 milliliters of peripheral blood, collected in an EDTA anticoagulant tube. Ficoll Paque Plus density gradient separation was used to isolate PBMCs, and no further T cell sorting was done. RNA quality was checked with an Agilent 2100 Bioanalyzer and agarose gel, and concentration with a NanoDrop 2000. Inclusive of the bounding cysteine and phenylalanine, the CDR3 is 14 residues long. Solely the CDR3 DNA is kept, with 42 bases framed from the first base. The germline V gene (reference sequence) provides CDR1 SGHKS and CDR2 YYEKEE. V is clipped by 6 bases and J by 5 bases, and the sequence between their germline boundaries is 14 bases long.

This receptor was taken from a female donor with Graves disease. The rearranged segments are TRBV5-5 and TRBJ2-2, with no reliable assignment of the D segment. The sample was peripheral blood mononuclear cells (PBMCs), taken when the disease was refractory, from a patient treated with antithyroid drugs. The bases read TGTGCCAGCAATCACGATGGTTGGACCGGGGAGCTGTTTTTT. It is translated as CASNHDGWTGELFF. Joined to the reference TRBV5-5 and TRBJ2-2 proteins, this CDR3 gives the full variable domain: DAGVTQSPTHLIKTRGQQVTLRCSPISGHKSVSWYQQVLGQGPQFIFQYYEKEERGRGNFPDRFSARQFPNYSSELNVNALLLGDSALYLCASNHDGWTGELFFGEGSRLTVL.